This is a list of T cell receptor beta chains from one sample in a study of blood T cell repertoires in COVID-19. Assay: immunoSEQ multiplex PCR; the TCRdb copy retains only in-frame clones and omits some. Of more than 350,000 clones listed, 89% were seen once; the top ten hold about 3%. Sequenced input: peripheral blood. The source is a woman in her thirties with COVID-19, enrolled during active disease. Each CDR3 is given with its conserved first and last residue. Each record gives: D gene, V gene, J gene, clone size, CDR3 length, CDR3 protein, CDR3 DNA. A D gene is named only where the DNA matches it firmly. Not every row has a clone size; where given, it reads once, few, many or a size class.

D: TRBD1; V: TRBV2; J: TRBJ1-6; size: .; length: 18; CDR3: CASSDPDRGRRDNSPLHF; DNA: TGTGCCAGCAGTGACCCCGACAGGGGCCGGAGAGATAATTCACCCCTCCACTTT
D: .; V: TRBV7-9; J: TRBJ2-7; size: .; length: 14; CDR3: CASSYRTASYEQYF; DNA: TGTGCCAGCAGCTATCGGACAGCCTCCTACGAGCAGTACTTC
D: TRBD1; V: TRBV24-1; J: TRBJ2-3; size: .; length: 16; CDR3: CATSDRDSPSTDTQYF; DNA: TGTGCCACCAGTGACCGGGACAGCCCTAGCACAGATACGCAGTATTTT
D: TRBD2; V: TRBV27; J: TRBJ2-3; size: .; length: 17; CDR3: CASSPPFSGGYTDTQYF; DNA: TGTGCCAGCAGTCCCCCTTTTAGCGGGGGCTACACAGATACGCAGTATTTT
D: .; V: TRBV15; J: TRBJ2-5; size: .; length: 14; CDR3: CATSRPGQVETQYF; DNA: TGTGCCACCAGCAGACCCGGCCAGGTGGAGACCCAGTACTTC
D: .; V: TRBV5-1; J: TRBJ1-1; size: .; length: 14; CDR3: CASSSRGQNTEAFF; DNA: TGCGCCAGCAGCTCCCGTGGACAGAACACTGAAGCTTTCTTT
D: TRBD1; V: TRBV5-1; J: TRBJ2-1; size: .; length: 15; CDR3: CASSRGTGVYNEQFF; DNA: TGCGCCAGCAGCCGAGGGACAGGCGTATACAATGAGCAGTTCTTC
D: TRBD2; V: TRBV6-1; J: TRBJ2-1; size: .; length: 17; CDR3: CASSAYSTGGPYNEQFF; DNA: TGTGCCAGCAGTGCCTACTCTACGGGGGGGCCCTACAATGAGCAGTTCTTC
D: TRBD1; V: TRBV6-2/TRBV6-3; J: TRBJ1-1; size: .; length: 16; CDR3: CASSKGLNAGTGYGFF; DNA: TGTGCCAGCAGTAAGGGTTTGAACGCCGGGACAGGGTACGGTTTCTTT
D: .; V: TRBV7-2; J: TRBJ1-1; size: .; length: 13; CDR3: CASSLGRNTEAFF; DNA: TGTGCCAGCAGCTTAGGCAGGAACACTGAAGCTTTCTTT
D: TRBD2; V: TRBV2; J: TRBJ2-3; size: .; length: 14; CDR3: CASSERGGADTQYF; DNA: TGTGCCAGCAGTGAGAGGGGAGGGGCAGATACGCAGTATTTT
D: .; V: TRBV12-3/TRBV12-4; J: TRBJ1-5; size: .; length: 13; CDR3: CASSPQGNQPQHF; DNA: TGTGCCAGCAGCCCCCAGGGGAATCAGCCCCAGCATTTT
D: TRBD2; V: TRBV4-3; J: TRBJ2-1; size: once; length: 17; CDR3: CASSQTFSGGHYNEQFF; DNA: TGCGCCAGCAGCCAGACCTTTAGCGGGGGCCACTACAATGAGCAGTTCTTC